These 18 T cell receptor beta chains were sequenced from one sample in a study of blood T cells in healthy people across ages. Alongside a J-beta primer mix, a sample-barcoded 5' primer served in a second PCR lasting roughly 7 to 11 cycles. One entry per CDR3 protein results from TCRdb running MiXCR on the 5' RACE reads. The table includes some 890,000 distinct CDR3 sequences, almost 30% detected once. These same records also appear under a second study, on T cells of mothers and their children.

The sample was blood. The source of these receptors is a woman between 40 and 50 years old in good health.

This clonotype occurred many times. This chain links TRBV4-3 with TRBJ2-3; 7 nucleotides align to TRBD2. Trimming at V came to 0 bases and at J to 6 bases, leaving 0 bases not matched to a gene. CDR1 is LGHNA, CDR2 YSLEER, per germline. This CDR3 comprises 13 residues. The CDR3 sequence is CASSQEAGDTQYF. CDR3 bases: TGCGCCAGCAGCCAAGAAGCGGGGGATACGCAGTATTTT.

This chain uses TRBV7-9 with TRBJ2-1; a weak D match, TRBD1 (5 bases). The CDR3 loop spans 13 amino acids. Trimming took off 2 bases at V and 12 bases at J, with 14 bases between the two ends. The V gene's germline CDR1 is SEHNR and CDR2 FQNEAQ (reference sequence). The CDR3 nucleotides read TGTGCCAGCAGCTTAAGTCTGGATCAGGGGCAGTTCTTC. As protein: CASSLSLDQGQFF.

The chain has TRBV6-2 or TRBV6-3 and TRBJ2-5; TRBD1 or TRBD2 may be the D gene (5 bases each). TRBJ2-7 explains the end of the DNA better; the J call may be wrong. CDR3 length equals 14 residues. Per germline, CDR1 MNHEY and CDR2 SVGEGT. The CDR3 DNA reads TGTGCCAGCAACCGACTACAGGTGACCTACGAGCAGTACTTC. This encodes CASNRLQVTYEQYF.

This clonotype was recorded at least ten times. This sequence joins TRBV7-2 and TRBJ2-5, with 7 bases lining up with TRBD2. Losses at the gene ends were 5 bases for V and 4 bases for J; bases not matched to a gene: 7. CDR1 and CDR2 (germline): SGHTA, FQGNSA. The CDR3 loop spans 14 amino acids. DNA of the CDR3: TGTGCCAGCAGCGGCACGGGGGGATTAGAGACCCAGTACTTC. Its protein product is CASSGTGGLETQYF.

The CDR3 here is CASSFSRGAGAKNIQYF. The CDR3 nucleotides read TGTGCCAGCAGCTTCTCCAGGGGGGCAGGGGCCAAAAACATTCAGTACTTC. The chain has TRBV7-9 and TRBJ2-4; possibly TRBD1 for D (7 bases). CDR1 and CDR2 from the germline V gene are SEHNR and FQNEAQ (reference sequence). The CDR3 is made up of 17 amino acids. Trimming left V 3 bases short and J 1 base short, with 16 bases between.

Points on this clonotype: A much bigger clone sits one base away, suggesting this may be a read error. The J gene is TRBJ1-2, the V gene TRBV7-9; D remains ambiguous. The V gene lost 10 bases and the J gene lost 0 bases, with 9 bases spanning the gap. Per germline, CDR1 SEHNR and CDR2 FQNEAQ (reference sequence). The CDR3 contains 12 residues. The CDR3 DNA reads TGTGCCACCAGAGAAGCTAACTATGGCTACACCTTC. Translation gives CATREANYGYTF.

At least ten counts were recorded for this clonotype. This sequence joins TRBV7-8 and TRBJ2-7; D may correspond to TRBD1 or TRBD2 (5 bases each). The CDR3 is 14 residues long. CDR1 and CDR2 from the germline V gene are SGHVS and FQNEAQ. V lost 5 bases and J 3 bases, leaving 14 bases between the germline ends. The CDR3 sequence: CASSPRGTGYEQYF. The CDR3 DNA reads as TGTGCCAGCAGCCCGAGGGGAACGGGCTACGAGCAGTACTTC.

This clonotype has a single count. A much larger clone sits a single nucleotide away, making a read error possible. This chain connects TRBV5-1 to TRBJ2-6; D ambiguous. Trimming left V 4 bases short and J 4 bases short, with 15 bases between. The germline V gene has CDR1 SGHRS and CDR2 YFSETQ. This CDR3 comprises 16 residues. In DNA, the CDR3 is TGCGCCAGCAGCGACTGGGCCAGGAGAGGGGCCAACGTCCTGACTTTC. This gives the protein CASSDWARRGANVLTF.

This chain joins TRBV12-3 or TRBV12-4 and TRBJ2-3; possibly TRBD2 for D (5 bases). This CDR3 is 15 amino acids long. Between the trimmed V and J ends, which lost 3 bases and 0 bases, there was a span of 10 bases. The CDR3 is CASSFGLGSTDTQYF. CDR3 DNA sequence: TGTGCCAGCAGTTTCGGACTGGGGAGCACAGATACGCAGTATTTT.

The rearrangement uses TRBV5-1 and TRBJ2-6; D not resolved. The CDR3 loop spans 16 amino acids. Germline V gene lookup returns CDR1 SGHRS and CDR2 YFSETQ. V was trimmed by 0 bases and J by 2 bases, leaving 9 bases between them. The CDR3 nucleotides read TGCGCCAGCAGCTTGGTGGTAGGAGCTGGGGCCAACGTCCTGACTTTC. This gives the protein CASSLVVGAGANVLTF.

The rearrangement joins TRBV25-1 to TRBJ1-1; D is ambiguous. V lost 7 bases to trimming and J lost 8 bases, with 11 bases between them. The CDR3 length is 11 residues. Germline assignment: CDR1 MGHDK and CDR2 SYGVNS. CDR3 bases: TGTGCCAGCACAAGAGGGTCGGAAGCTTTCTTT. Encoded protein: CASTRGSEAFF.

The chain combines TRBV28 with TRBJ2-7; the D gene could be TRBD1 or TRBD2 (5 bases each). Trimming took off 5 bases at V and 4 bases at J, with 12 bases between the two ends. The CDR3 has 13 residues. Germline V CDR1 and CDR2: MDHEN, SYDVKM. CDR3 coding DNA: TGTGCCAGCAGTCCTATCTGGGGGTACGAGCAGTACTTC. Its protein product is CASSPIWGYEQYF.

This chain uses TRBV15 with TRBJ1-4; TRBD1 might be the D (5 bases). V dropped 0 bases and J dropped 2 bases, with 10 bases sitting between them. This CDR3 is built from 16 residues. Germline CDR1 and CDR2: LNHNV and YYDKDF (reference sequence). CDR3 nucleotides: TGTGCCACCAGCAGAGATTCGGGGCTCACTAATGAAAAACTGTTTTTT. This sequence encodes CATSRDSGLTNEKLFF.

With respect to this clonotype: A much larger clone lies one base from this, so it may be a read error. As DNA, the CDR3 is TGCGCCAGCAGCTTGGCCGGGACAAGGTATGGCTACACCTTC. Translated, it gives CASSLAGTRYGYTF. This rearrangement joins TRBV5-1 to TRBJ1-2; a weak D match, TRBD1 (6 bases). CDR3 length: 14 residues. V lost 0 bases and J 5 bases, leaving 11 bases between the germline ends. Germline V gene sequence: CDR1 SGHRS, CDR2 YFSETQ.

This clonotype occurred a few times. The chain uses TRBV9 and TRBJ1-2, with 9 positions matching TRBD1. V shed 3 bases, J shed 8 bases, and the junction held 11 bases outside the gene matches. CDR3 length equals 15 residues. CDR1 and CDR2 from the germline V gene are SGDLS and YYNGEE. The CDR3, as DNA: TGTGCCAGCAGCGATTCCGGGACAGGGACGGAGGGCTACACCTTC. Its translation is CASSDSGTGTEGYTF. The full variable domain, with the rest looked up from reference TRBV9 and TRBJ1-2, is DSGVTQTPKHLITATGQRVTLRCSPRSGDLSVYWYQQSLDQGLQFLIQYYNGEERAKGNILERFSAQQFPDLHSELNLSSLELGDSALYFCASSDSGTGTEGYTFGSGTRLTVV.

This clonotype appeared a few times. CDR3 amino acids: CASSHGSSVYEQYF. In DNA form, the CDR3 reads TGTGCCAGCAGCCACGGAAGTTCAGTCTACGAGCAGTACTTC. The chain joins TRBV9 to TRBJ2-7; no definite D call. Trimming took off 4 bases at V and 3 bases at J, with 14 bases between the two ends. Germline assignment: CDR1 SGDLS and CDR2 YYNGEE. The CDR3 extends over 14 amino acids. Full variable domain (remainder filled in from reference TRBV9 and TRBJ2-7): DSGVTQTPKHLITATGQRVTLRCSPRSGDLSVYWYQQSLDQGLQFLIQYYNGEERAKGNILERFSAQQFPDLHSELNLSSLELGDSALYFCASSHGSSVYEQYFGPGTRLTVT.

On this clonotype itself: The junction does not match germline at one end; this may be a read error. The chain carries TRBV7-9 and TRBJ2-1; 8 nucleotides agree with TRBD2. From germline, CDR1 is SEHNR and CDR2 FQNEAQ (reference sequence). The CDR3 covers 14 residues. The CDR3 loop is CACSSGTRLYEQFF. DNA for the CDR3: TGTGCCTGCAGTTCCGGGACTAGACTCTATGAGCAGTTCTTC.

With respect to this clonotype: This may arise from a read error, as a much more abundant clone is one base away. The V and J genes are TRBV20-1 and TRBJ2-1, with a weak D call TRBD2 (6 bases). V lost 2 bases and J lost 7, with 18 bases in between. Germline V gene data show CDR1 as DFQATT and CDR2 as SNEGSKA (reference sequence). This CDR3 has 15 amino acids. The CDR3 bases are TGCAGTGCTAGATACCCCCGGGAGTCAAGGAATGAGCAGTTCTTC. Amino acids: CSARYPRESRNEQFF.